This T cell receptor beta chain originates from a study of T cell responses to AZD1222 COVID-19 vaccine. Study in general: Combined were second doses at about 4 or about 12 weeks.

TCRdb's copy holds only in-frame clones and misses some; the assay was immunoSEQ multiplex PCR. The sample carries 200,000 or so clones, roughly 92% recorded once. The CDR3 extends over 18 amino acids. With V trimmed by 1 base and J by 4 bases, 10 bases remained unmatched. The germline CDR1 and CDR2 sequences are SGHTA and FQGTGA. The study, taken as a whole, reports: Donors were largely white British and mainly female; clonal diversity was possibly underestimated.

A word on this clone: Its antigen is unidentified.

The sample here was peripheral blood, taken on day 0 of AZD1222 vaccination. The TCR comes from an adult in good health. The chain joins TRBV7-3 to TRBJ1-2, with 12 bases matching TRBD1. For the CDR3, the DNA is TGTGCCAGCAGCTTAAGGGACAGGGGGCCCCCCGCTAGCTATGGCTACACCTTC. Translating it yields CASSLRDRGPPASYGYTF.